The rows below give T cell receptor beta chains drawn from one sample of a study of beta chain features in type 1 diabetes. Repertoires were generated with immunoSEQ multiplex PCR, while TCRdb's copy carries only in-frame clones and drops some. The sample holds a few hundred thousand clones, approximately 15% seen once. Specimen: naive CD4+ T cells from blood. Every receptor here comes from a man aged 30-40 years with type 1 diabetes. CDR3s include the opening cysteine and the closing phenylalanine or tryptophan. A D gene is named only where the DNA matches it firmly. Size values are once, few and many counts, or a class for expanded clones, and some rows have none.

V	D	J	size	CDR3	DNA
TRBV27	NA	TRBJ2-3	NA	CASSHYTDTQYF	TGTGCCAGCAGCCACTACACAGATACGCAGTATTTT
TRBV5-1	NA	TRBJ2-7	few	CASSLSSEGLSYEQYF	TGCGCCAGCAGCTTGAGTAGCGAGGGCCTTTCCTACGAGCAGTACTTC
TRBV7-9	NA	TRBJ1-2	few	CASSSWSNSGYTF	TGTGCCAGCAGCTCGTGGTCAAATAGTGGCTACACCTTC
TRBV2	NA	TRBJ2-3	NA	CASSIKPGHGTDTQYF	TGTGCCAGCAGCATAAAACCGGGACATGGCACAGATACGCAGTATTTT
TRBV7-3	TRBD2	TRBJ2-1	NA	CASSLGLGGYNEQFF	TGTGCCAGCAGCTTGGGACTAGGGGGCTACAATGAGCAGTTCTTC
TRBV9	NA	TRBJ2-4	NA	CASSVGAGKNIQYF	TGTGCCAGCAGCGTAGGGGCAGGGAAAAACATTCAGTACTTC
TRBV4-3	NA	TRBJ2-5	few	CASSQDNEPPGLTQYF	TGCGCCAGCAGCCAAGACAATGAACCCCCCGGTCTGACCCAGTACTTC
TRBV30	NA	TRBJ2-3	few	CAWNQADTQYF	TGTGCCTGGAACCAGGCAGATACGCAGTATTTT
TRBV2	NA	TRBJ2-3	few	CASSEGPGDTQYF	TGTGCCAGCAGTGAAGGTCCAGGAGATACGCAGTATTTT
TRBV20-1	NA	TRBJ1-1	NA	CSAGGQTEAFF	TGCAGTGCTGGAGGACAGACTGAAGCTTTCTTT
TRBV5-1	TRBD1	TRBJ1-5	few	CASSSQGGDQPQHF	TGCGCCAGCAGCTCACAGGGGGGGGATCAGCCCCAGCATTTT
TRBV2	TRBD2	TRBJ2-4	NA	CASRTSAGNIQYF	TGTGCCAGCCGGACTAGCGCAGGAAACATTCAGTACTTC
TRBV18	TRBD1	TRBJ1-1	NA	CASSSDRRNTEAFF	TGTGCCAGCTCGTCGGACAGGCGGAACACTGAAGCTTTCTTT
TRBV28	NA	TRBJ2-5	NA	CASSYLERGTQYF	TGTGCCAGCAGTTACTTGGAAAGGGGGACCCAGTACTTC
TRBV28	TRBD1	TRBJ2-1	few	CASSLGQLKARFF	TGTGCCAGCAGTTTGGGACAGCTTAAGGCTAGATTCTTC
TRBV19	TRBD2	TRBJ2-7	NA	CASSIRFGTRPYEQYF	TGTGCCAGTAGTATCCGCTTCGGGACTAGGCCTTACGAGCAGTACTTC
TRBV2	TRBD1	TRBJ1-1	NA	CASRQDRVTEAFF	TGTGCCAGCAGACAGGACAGGGTCACTGAAGCTTTCTTT
TRBV7-9	NA	TRBJ1-4	NA	CASSLADRLNEKLFF	TGTGCCAGCAGCTTAGCAGACAGGTTGAATGAAAAACTGTTTTTT
TRBV30	NA	TRBJ1-5	NA	CAWAARGNQPQHF	TGTGCCTGGGCCGCCAGGGGCAATCAGCCCCAGCATTTT
TRBV11-2	NA	TRBJ2-5	NA	CASSLRLANQETQYF	TGTGCCAGCAGCTTAAGGCTAGCCAACCAAGAGACCCAGTACTTC